The source of this T cell receptor (beta chain) is a study of T cells in Graves' hyperthyroidism and ophthalmopathy. Across the study: Pretreatment peripheral blood was obtained at initial diagnosis. Study-level results: Most thyroid-expanded clonotypes above 0.001 were also found in blood.

This clonotype occurred many times. Its antigen is not identified. RNA transcripts yielded amplified TCR beta CDR3 regions. An initial round of RT-PCR targeting the TCR CDR3 relied on the HTBI primer set. Each CDR3 protein gets one entry after TCRdb re-called the multiplex PCR reads with MiXCR. The sample contains around 600,000 distinct CDR3 sequences, 14% of which appear only once. The CDR3 has 14 residues. CDR1 SGHRS and CDR2 YFSETQ come from the germline V gene. Trimming shortened V by 3 bases and J by 4 bases, and 13 bases separated the two germline ends. Reasons for excluding patients were uncontrolled infection, other autoimmune disease, pregnancy or lactation. PBMCs were derived from 7.5 to 10 ml fresh peripheral blood.

The chain has TRBV5-1 and TRBJ1-2, with D tentatively TRBD1 (6 bases). The clonotype originates from a woman in her fifties or sixties with Graves' ophthalmopathy. Material: blood. The CDR3 reads CASSWTTGGYGYTF. The CDR3 DNA follows: TGCGCCAGCAGCTGGACGACAGGAGGCTATGGCTACACCTTC.